This TCR beta chain was identified in a study of blood T cell repertoires in COVID-19. About the research overall: COVID-19 samples collected from the United States, Italy and Spain covered acute and convalescent phases.

In the original processing: From reference gene primer amplification, estimates of nucleated cell counts were derived. Data came from immunoSEQ multiplex PCR; TCRdb stores just in-frame clones and leaves some out. D and trimming were read from the DNA, whereas the V and J calls and clone size are those reported in that table. The data hold some 180,000 clones, with over 80% observed a single time. V lost 6 bases, J lost 6 bases, and 21 bases lay in between. The CDR3 spans 15 residues. Germline CDR1 SGDLS, CDR2 YYNGEE. The chain is built from TRBV9 and TRBJ1-1; D gene uncertain. The sample taken for sequencing was peripheral blood. The TCR was taken from a woman aged 60-70 years with COVID-19, enrolled during active disease. CDR3 DNA: TGTGCCAGCACCCGGGGATATTTAGGTCCCGCTGAAGCTTTCTTT. As protein: CASTRGYLGPAEAFF.